One and the same sample provided the 2 T cell receptor beta chains below, sequenced in a study of a mutant IDH1 vaccine in newly diagnosed glioma. The antigens of these receptors remain unknown. Libraries were prepared by immunoSEQ multiplex PCR; TCRdb keeps only in-frame clonotypes and omits some of them. The data show tens of thousands of clones, with 82% seen just once and about 12% held by the top ten. Time point reported: week 23, last vaccination. Vaccination used 300 ug of mutant IDH1 20-mer peptide per dose, with topical imiquimod. This specimen was PBMCs, taken from a glioma patient whose treatment included an IDH1 peptide vaccine. The receptors were sampled from a man aged 30 to 39 with glioma.

This rearrangement joins TRBV5-1 to TRBJ2-7; 12 bases are a match to TRBD2. CDR3 length: 16 amino acids. The ends lost 0 bases at V and 4 bases at J; junction bases unmatched: 5. CDR1 and CDR2 from the germline V gene are SGHRS and YFSETQ. The CDR3 loop is CASSLGLAGGVYEQYF. The CDR3 DNA is TGCGCCAGCAGCTTGGGTCTAGCGGGAGGGGTATACGAGCAGTACTTC.

This clone has just a few counts. The chain links TRBV20-1 to TRBJ1-2, with unresolved D. The CDR3 is 11 residues long. The germline CDR1 and CDR2 sequences are DFQATT and SNEGSKA (reference sequence). The CDR3 is CSPRKNYGYTF. The CDR3 DNA follows: TGCAGCCCTCGTAAGAACTATGGCTACACCTTC.